This TCR beta chain was documented in a study of cytomegalovirus exposure and HLA in healthy donors. Study overall: The roughly 670 first-cohort repertoires shared a platform with the approximately 110 validation repertoires, as reported in a later analysis.

Some clones are missing from TCRdb's copy, which holds only in-frame ones; the method was immunoSEQ multiplex PCR. The sample has more than 85,000 clones, around 87% seen once. The CDR3 contains 13 residues. V was pared by 5 bases and J by 1 base, with 9 bases between. Germline values: CDR1 SGHNT, CDR2 YYREEE (reference sequence). This clone has more than one count but fewer than ten. Its antigen is not identified. Study-level points and caveats: It was approximately 150 TCR beta chains that were listed as cytomegalovirus-associated.

The J gene is TRBJ1-1, the V gene TRBV5-4; no clear D. The receptor was derived from a woman aged 25 to 39 in good health and CMV-seropositive. The sequenced sample consisted of PBMCs. The CDR3: CASRAGGNTEAFF. The CDR3 region has the DNA TGTGCCAGCAGGGCGGGAGGGAACACTGAAGCTTTCTTT.